These T cell receptor beta chains were read from a single sample in a study of blood T cell repertoires in COVID-19. The protocol was immunoSEQ multiplex PCR, while the TCRdb copy is restricted to in-frame clones and leaves out a portion. The table includes roughly 41,000 clones, about three quarters detected once. The material sequenced was peripheral blood. The receptor set was obtained from a man in his sixties or seventies with COVID-19, enrolled during active disease. CDR3s include the opening cysteine and the closing phenylalanine or tryptophan. D genes are given only for firm matches. Rows give clone size only sometimes, using once, few, many, or a class for an expanded clone.

TRBV27	-	TRBJ1-1	17	few	TGTGCCAGCAGTTTATCCCCCCCTCGGACGGGGGGCACTGAAGCTTTCTTT	CASSLSPPRTGGTEAFF
TRBV3-1/TRBV3-2	TRBD2	TRBJ2-2	14	-	TGTGCCAGCAGAGGACTAGCGGAGGGCGGGGAGCTGTTTTTT	CASRGLAEGGELFF
TRBV2	-	TRBJ1-1	12	-	TGTGCCAGCAGGCGGTCGAACACTGAAGCTTTCTTT	CASRRSNTEAFF
TRBV4-1	-	TRBJ2-1	13	-	TGCGCCAGCAGCCGAAAAGAAGGGGCGGGATCGTTCTTC	CASSRKEGAGSFF
TRBV19	TRBD2	TRBJ2-1	15	-	TGTGCCAGTAGTGATCCTAGCGGGAGGGCTCGCGAGCAGTTCTTC	CASSDPSGRAREQFF
TRBV9	TRBD1	TRBJ2-3	16	-	TGTGCCAGCAGCGTAGGAGGGGACAGGGGGGCAGATACGCAGTATTTT	CASSVGGDRGADTQYF
TRBV5-1	TRBD1	TRBJ1-6	15	few	TGCGCCAGCAGCGGACCGGGACAGGGGGTTTCACCCCTCCACTTT	CASSGPGQGVSPLHF
TRBV2	TRBD2	TRBJ2-7	15	few	TGTGCCAGCAGGGCCGGGACTAGCGGGAGTTACGAGCAGTACTTC	CASRAGTSGSYEQYF
TRBV7-8	TRBD1	TRBJ1-5	15	-	TGTGCCAGCAGCTTAAGGGGGCAGGGCAATCAGCCCCAGCATTTT	CASSLRGQGNQPQHF
TRBV7-9	TRBD2	TRBJ2-7	14	once	TGTGCCAGCAGCTCCCGACTAGCGGCCTACGAGCAGTACTTC	CASSSRLAAYEQYF
TRBV5-1	-	TRBJ2-2	17	-	TGCGCCAGCAGCTGGACTTACAGGGCCCTGAACACCGGGGAGCTGTTTTTT	CASSWTYRALNTGELFF
TRBV5-5	-	TRBJ1-2	13	-	TGTGCCAGCAGCTTTGCGGGGAACTATGGCTACACCTTC	CASSFAGNYGYTF
TRBV28	-	TRBJ1-5	14	-	TGTGCCAGCAGTTTTTCGGGGAACGGTCAGCCCCAGCATTTT	CASSFSGNGQPQHF
TRBV28	-	TRBJ2-7	13	-	TGTGCCAGCAGGACCCAGGGTGCCTACGAGCAGTACTTC	CASRTQGAYEQYF
TRBV7-3	-	TRBJ1-6	13	few	TGTGCCAGCAGCTTAACCCTAGAATCACCCCTCCACTTT	CASSLTLESPLHF
TRBV10-3	-	TRBJ1-5	12	-	TGTGCCATCAGTGAAGGAGCTCAGCCCCAGCATTTT	CAISEGAQPQHF
TRBV4-2	TRBD2	TRBJ2-7	16	-	TGTGCCAGCAGCCAACCCCCTAGCGGGGGGGTCGGCGAGCAGTACTTC	CASSQPPSGGVGEQYF
TRBV6-5	-	TRBJ1-5	13	-	TGTGCCAGCAGTCAGATTCCCCATCAGCCCCAGCATTTT	CASSQIPHQPQHF
TRBV30	TRBD1	TRBJ1-2	12	once	TGTGCCTGCGACAGGGGGGTTAGTGGCTACACCTTC	CACDRGVSGYTF
TRBV19	TRBD1	TRBJ1-3	17	-	TGTGCCAGTAGTACCTTTCGGGACAGAGACTCTGGAAACACCATATATTTT	CASSTFRDRDSGNTIYF
TRBV5-6	TRBD1	TRBJ2-3	16	few	TGTGCCAGCAGCTTGCCGGACAGGCTTATGGGAGATACGCAGTATTTT	CASSLPDRLMGDTQYF
TRBV30	-	TRBJ1-5	13	-	TGTGCCTGGAGGAAACAGGTCCCAGGGCCCCAGCATTTT	CAWRKQVPGPQHF
TRBV5-4	TRBD1	TRBJ1-1	15	-	TGTGCCAGCAGGAACTCAGGGGGCGGGTACACTGAAGCTTTCTTT	CASRNSGGGYTEAFF
TRBV11-2	-	TRBJ2-3	12	-	TGTGCCAGCAGCTTAGCGTCAGATACGCAGTATTTT	CASSLASDTQYF
TRBV18	TRBD1	TRBJ2-7	15	-	TGTGCCAGCTCACCGTCGGGACAGACGTCCTACGAGCAGTACTTC	CASSPSGQTSYEQYF
TRBV6-5	-	TRBJ1-6	13	-	TGTGCCAGCGGGAGACCGGACAGTTCACCCCTCCACTTT	CASGRPDSSPLHF
TRBV6-5	-	TRBJ1-1	13	-	TGTGCCAGCAGTCTTCGGTTGGACACTGAAGCTTTCTTT	CASSLRLDTEAFF
TRBV28	-	TRBJ2-3	11	-	TGTGCCAGCAGTTGGTCCGGTGGGCAGTATTTT	CASSWSGGQYF
TRBV5-1	TRBD1	TRBJ1-6	15	once	TGCGCCAGCAGCCTCCTCGGGACAGATAATTCACCCCTCCACTTT	CASSLLGTDNSPLHF
TRBV2	TRBD1	TRBJ1-5	16	-	TGTGCCAGCAGTGAAGTAGGGACAGGGGCCAATCAGCCCCAGCATTTT	CASSEVGTGANQPQHF
TRBV6-5	-	TRBJ1-2	14	-	TGTGCCAGCAGTTACTCCGGCAGGCGCTATGGCTACACCTTC	CASSYSGRRYGYTF
TRBV3-1/TRBV3-2	-	TRBJ1-2	11	once	TGTGCCAGCTCCGGGGTAGAGGGCTACACCTTC	CASSGVEGYTF
TRBV5-1	TRBD1	TRBJ2-3	14	-	TGCGCCAGCAGCTTGTGGGACAGTACAGATACGCAGTATTTT	CASSLWDSTDTQYF
TRBV5-1	-	TRBJ2-3	14	-	TGCGCCAGCAGCTTTACAGGGATCACAGATACGCAGTATTTT	CASSFTGITDTQYF
TRBV5-1	TRBD2	TRBJ2-1	18	-	TGCGCCAGCAGCTTGGCAGGGTTGGCTCTAGCGGGAGCGAATGAGCAGTTCTTC	CASSLAGLALAGANEQFF
TRBV7-6	TRBD2	TRBJ2-1	16	-	TGTGCCAGCACCCCCTCGTATAGCGGGGGTTACAATGAGCAGTTCTTC	CASTPSYSGGYNEQFF
TRBV5-6	TRBD1	TRBJ2-3	15	-	TGTGCCAGCAGCTTCCGGCAGGGGGTAACAGATACGCAGTATTTT	CASSFRQGVTDTQYF
TRBV27	TRBD2	TRBJ2-2	16	-	TGTGCCAGCAGTTCGACTAGCGGGAGAATTGGCGGGGAGCTGTTTTTT	CASSSTSGRIGGELFF
TRBV6-4	TRBD1	TRBJ1-5	15	-	TGTGCCAGCAGTGAAACAGGGGGTTTCGGTCAGCCCCAGCATTTT	CASSETGGFGQPQHF
TRBV7-2	-	TRBJ1-1	15	-	TGTGCCAGCAGCTTAGCGGGGGGGGCCCAGACTGAAGCTTTCTTT	CASSLAGGAQTEAFF
TRBV10-3	TRBD2	TRBJ2-3	18	-	TGTGCCATCAGTGAGTCGAGGGGACTAGCGGGGCTCACAGATACGCAGTATTTT	CAISESRGLAGLTDTQYF
TRBV7-2	TRBD2	TRBJ2-1	14	-	TGTGCCAGCAGCTTAGCGGGAGGGTTCAATGAGCAGTTCTTC	CASSLAGGFNEQFF